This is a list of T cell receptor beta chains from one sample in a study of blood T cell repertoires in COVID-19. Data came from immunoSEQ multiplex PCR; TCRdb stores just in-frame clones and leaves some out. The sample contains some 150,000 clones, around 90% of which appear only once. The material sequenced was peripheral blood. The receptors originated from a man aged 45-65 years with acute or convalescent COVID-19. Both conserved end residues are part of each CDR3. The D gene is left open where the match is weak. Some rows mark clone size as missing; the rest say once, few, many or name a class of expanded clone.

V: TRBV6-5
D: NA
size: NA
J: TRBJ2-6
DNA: TGTGCCAGCAGGTCCTGGAGCTCTGGGGCCAACGTCCTGACTTTC
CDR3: CASRSWSSGANVLTF

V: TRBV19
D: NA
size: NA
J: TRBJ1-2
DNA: TGTGCCACCCCGGGGGATAACTATGGCTACACCTTC
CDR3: CATPGDNYGYTF

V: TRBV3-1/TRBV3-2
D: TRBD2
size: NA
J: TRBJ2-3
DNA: TGTGCCAGCAGCCAAATGCTAGCGGCTACAGATACGCAGTATTTT
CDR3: CASSQMLAATDTQYF

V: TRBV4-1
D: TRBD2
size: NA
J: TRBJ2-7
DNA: TGCGCCAGCAGCCTTGGACTAGCGGGAGGGGCCTACGAGCAGTACTTC
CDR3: CASSLGLAGGAYEQYF

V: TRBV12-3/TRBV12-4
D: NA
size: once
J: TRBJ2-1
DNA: TGTGCCAGCAGTTTCTCCTACAGGGATGAGCAGTTCTTC
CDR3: CASSFSYRDEQFF

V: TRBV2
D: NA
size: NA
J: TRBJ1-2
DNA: TGTGCCAGGGGAGGGGGGGCGTATGGCTACACCTTC
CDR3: CARGGGAYGYTF

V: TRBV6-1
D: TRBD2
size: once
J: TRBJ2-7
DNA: TGTGCCAGCAGTGAAGGTAGGGTAGCGGGAGTGTGGGAGCAGTACTTC
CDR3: CASSEGRVAGVWEQYF

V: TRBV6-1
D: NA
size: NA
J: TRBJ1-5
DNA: TGTGCCAGCAGTGACAGAGGACATAGCAATCAGCCCCAGCATTTT
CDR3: CASSDRGHSNQPQHF

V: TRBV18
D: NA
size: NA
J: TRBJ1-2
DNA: TGTGCCAGCTCCAGCGACGACTATGGCTACACCTTC
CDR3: CASSSDDYGYTF

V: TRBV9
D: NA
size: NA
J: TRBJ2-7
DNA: TGTGCCAGCAGTTCGTATGTCTTC
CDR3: CASSSYVF

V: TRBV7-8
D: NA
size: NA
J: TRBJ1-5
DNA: TGTGCCAGCAGCCTCACGGGCCAAGGGGCGGTTCAGCCCCAGCATTTT
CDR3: CASSLTGQGAVQPQHF

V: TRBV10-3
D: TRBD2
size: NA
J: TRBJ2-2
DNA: TGTGCCATCAGGATGGGGCTAGCGGACACCGGGGAGCTGTTTTTT
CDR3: CAIRMGLADTGELFF

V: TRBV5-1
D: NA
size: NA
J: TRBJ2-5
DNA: TGCGCCAGCAGCCTCGGACAGTCGGGTCAAGAGACCCAGTACTTC
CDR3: CASSLGQSGQETQYF

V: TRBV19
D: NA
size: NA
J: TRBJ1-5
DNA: TGTGCCAGTAGTATCGATCCAGGGAGGGACCAGCCCCAGCATTTT
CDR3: CASSIDPGRDQPQHF

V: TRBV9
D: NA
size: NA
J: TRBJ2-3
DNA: TGTGCCAGCAGCCCGCGTCTAGATACGCAGTATTTT
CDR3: CASSPRLDTQYF

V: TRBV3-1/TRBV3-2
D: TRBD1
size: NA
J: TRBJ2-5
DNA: TGTGCCAGCAGCCGTGGGGGGACAGGGACGAAGACCCAGTACTTC
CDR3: CASSRGGTGTKTQYF

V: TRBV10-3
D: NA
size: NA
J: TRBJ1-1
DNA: TGTGCCATCAGTACGCTTAGAGATGAAGCTTTCTTT
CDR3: CAISTLRDEAFF

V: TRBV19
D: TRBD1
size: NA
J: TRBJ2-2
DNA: TGTGCCAGTAGTAAATCCCGGGACAGGGAAACCGGGGAGCTGTTTTTT
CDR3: CASSKSRDRETGELFF

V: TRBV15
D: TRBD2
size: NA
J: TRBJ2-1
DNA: TGTGCCACCAGCACCAGCGGGACGCTCAATGAGCAGTTCTTC
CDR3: CATSTSGTLNEQFF

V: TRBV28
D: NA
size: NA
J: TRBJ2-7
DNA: TGTGCCAGCAGTTTACCACCGGACAGGAGGGCATCCTACGAGCAGTACTTC
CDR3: CASSLPPDRRASYEQYF

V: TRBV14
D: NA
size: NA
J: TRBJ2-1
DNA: TGTGCCAGCAGCCACAAGGTCCTAGCAGGAGAGATTGAGCAGTTCTTC
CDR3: CASSHKVLAGEIEQFF

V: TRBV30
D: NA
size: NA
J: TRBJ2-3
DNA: TGTGCCTGGAGTGATGGCGGGCATCTAAGCACAGATACGCAGTATTTT
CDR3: CAWSDGGHLSTDTQYF

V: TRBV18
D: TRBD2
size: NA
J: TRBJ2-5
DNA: TGTGCCAGCTCAAGGACTAGCGGGTATGAAGAGACCCAGTACTTC
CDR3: CASSRTSGYEETQYF

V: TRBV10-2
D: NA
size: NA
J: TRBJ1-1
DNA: TGCGCCAGCAGTACCCAGGGTGGCACTGAAGCTTTCTTT
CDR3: CASSTQGGTEAFF

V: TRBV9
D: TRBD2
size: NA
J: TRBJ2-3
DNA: TGTGCCAGCAGCGCACTAGCGGGAGGAAGCACAGATACGCAGTATTTT
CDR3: CASSALAGGSTDTQYF

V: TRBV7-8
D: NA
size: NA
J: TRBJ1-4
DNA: TGTGCCAGCAGCTTATTTAAGGTGACAGCCTTAAATGAAAAACTGTTTTTT
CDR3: CASSLFKVTALNEKLFF

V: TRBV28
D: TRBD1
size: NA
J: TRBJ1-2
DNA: TGTGCCACCCACAGGGGTAGGGACTATGGCTACACCTTC
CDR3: CATHRGRDYGYTF

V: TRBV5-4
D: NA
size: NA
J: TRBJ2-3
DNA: TGTGCCAGCAGCTTGGAGGTTCGAGGCCCAGATACGCAGTATTTT
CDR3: CASSLEVRGPDTQYF

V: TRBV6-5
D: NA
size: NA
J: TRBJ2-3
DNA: TGTGCCAGCAGGCGTTCTAGCACAGATACGCAGTATTTT
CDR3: CASRRSSTDTQYF

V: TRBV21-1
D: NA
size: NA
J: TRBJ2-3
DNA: TGTGCCAGCAGCAATAGCGGGAGGGACACAGATACGCAGTATTTT
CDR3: CASSNSGRDTDTQYF

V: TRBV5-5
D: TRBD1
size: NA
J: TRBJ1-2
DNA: TGTGCCAGCAGCCTGGGACAGGGGTTGGGGGGCTACACCTTC
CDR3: CASSLGQGLGGYTF

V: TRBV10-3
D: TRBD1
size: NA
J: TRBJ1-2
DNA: TGTGCCATCAGTGGGGAACCGGGACAGGGGGCTGGCTACACCTTC
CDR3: CAISGEPGQGAGYTF

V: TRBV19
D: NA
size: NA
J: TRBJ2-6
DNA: TGTGCCAGCCGGTCGGGTTCGGAGGCCAACGTCCTGACTTTC
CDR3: CASRSGSEANVLTF

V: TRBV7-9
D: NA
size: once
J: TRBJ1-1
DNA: TGTGCCAGCAGCCCCCAGACTGAAGCTTTCTTT
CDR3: CASSPQTEAFF

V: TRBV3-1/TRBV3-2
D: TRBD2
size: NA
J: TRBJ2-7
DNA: TGTGCCAGCAGCCGCGGTCGGGCTAGCGGGCCATACGAGCAGTACTTC
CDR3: CASSRGRASGPYEQYF

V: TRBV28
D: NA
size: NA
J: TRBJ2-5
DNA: TGTGCCAGCAGCTCCCCTTATGTCCAAGAGACCCAGTACTTC
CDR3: CASSSPYVQETQYF

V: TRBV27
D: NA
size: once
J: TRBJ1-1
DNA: TGTGCCAGCAGTTTATCACGGGACACTGAAGCTTTCTTT
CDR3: CASSLSRDTEAFF

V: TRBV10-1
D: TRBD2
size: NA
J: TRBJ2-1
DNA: TGCGCCAGCACCGGGACTAGCGGGGGTGAGCAGTTCTTC
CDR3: CASTGTSGGEQFF

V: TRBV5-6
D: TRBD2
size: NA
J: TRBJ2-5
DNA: TGTGCCAGCAGCACCTCGGGACTAGCGGGAGTAGTCCAGTACTTC
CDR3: CASSTSGLAGVVQYF

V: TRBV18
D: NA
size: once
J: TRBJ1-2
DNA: TGTGCCAGCTCACCAAGTCGGCAGGGCTATGGCTACACCTTC
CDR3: CASSPSRQGYGYTF

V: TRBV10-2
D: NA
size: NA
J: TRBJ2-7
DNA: TGCGCCAGCGCACTGCGGCCCTCCTACGAGCAGTACTTC
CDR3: CASALRPSYEQYF

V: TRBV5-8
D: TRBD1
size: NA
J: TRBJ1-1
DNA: TGTGCCAGCAGCACCACGGGACAGGGGATGAACACTGAAGCTTTCTTT
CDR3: CASSTTGQGMNTEAFF

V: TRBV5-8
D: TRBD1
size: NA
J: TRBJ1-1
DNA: TGTGCCAGCATCGAGACAGGGAGAAGCGAAGCTTTCTTT
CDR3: CASIETGRSEAFF

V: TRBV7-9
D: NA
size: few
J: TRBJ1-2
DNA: TGTGCCAGCAGCCCGCGGGGGGGATGGGGCTACACCTTC
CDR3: CASSPRGGWGYTF

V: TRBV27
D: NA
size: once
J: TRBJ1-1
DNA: TGTGCCAGCAGTTTTAGGGGTGGCACTGAAGCTTTCTTT
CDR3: CASSFRGGTEAFF

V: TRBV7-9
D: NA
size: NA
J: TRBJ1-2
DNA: TGTGCCAGCAGCTTAGAAGTCAGGGCCCGCTATGGCTACACCTTC
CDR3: CASSLEVRARYGYTF

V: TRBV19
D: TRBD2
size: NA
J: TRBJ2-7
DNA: TGTGCCAGTAAACCTAGCGGGAGATACGAGCAGTACTTC
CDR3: CASKPSGRYEQYF

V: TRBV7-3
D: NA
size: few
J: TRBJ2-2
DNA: TGTGCCAGCAGCTTAGGTCGACAGGTGAACACCGGGGAGCTGTTTTTT
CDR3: CASSLGRQVNTGELFF

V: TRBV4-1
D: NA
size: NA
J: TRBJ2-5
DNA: TGCGCCAGCAGCCAAGAAACTAGCCGGGAGACCCAGTACTTC
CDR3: CASSQETSRETQYF

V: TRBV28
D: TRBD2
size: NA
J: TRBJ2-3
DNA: TGTGCCAGCAGGACTAGCGGGAGTGATCACACGCAGTATTTT
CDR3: CASRTSGSDHTQYF

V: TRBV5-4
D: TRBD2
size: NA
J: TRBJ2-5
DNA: TGTGCCAGCAGCTTGGGGCGGAGCGGGGCGGCCGGGGAGACCCAGTACTTC
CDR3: CASSLGRSGAAGETQYF